This entry lists 31 T cell receptor beta chains sequenced from one sample in a study of T cell changes during pregnancy in multiple sclerosis. Sequenced by immunoSEQ multiplex PCR; TCRdb stores in-frame clones only, minus some. Of under 65,000 clones in the sample, 90% to 95% were seen once. The specimen was CD8+ T cells from peripheral blood mononuclear cells, collected in the second trimester of pregnancy. The origin of the receptors is a female donor with multiple sclerosis, enrolled in a pregnancy study.

This chain uses TRBV25-1 with TRBJ1-4, with D tentatively TRBD1 (5 bases). This CDR3 spans 16 amino acids. CDR1 is MGHDK and CDR2 is SYGVNS in the germline V gene. V lost 1 base and J 8 bases, leaving 17 bases between the germline ends. The CDR3 loop reads CASSEFRRGGSEKLFF. The DNA for the CDR3 is TGTGCCAGCAGTGAATTCAGGAGGGGAGGATCCGAAAAACTGTTTTTT.

The rearrangement uses TRBV7-3 and TRBJ2-3, with a tentative D call TRBD2 (5 bases). Per the germline V gene, CDR1 is SGHTA and CDR2 is FQGTGA. The CDR3 totals 16 residues. Trimming stripped 2 bases from V and 0 bases from J, with 12 bases between. In DNA form, the CDR3 reads TGTGCCAGCAGCTTACTAGCTCAATCTAGCACAGATACGCAGTATTTT. The encoded protein is CASSLLAQSSTDTQYF. Filled out from reference TRBV7-3 and TRBJ2-3, the complete variable domain reads GAGVSQTPSNKVTEKGKYVELRCDPISGHTALYWYRQSLGQGPEFLIYFQGTGAADDSGLPNDRFFAVRPEGSVSTLKIQRTERGDSAVYLCASSLLAQSSTDTQYFGPGTRLTVL.

This clone has just a few counts. This chain joins TRBV7-2 and TRBJ2-7, with D possibly matching TRBD1 (6 bases). Germline V gives CDR1 SGHTA, CDR2 FQGNSA. The CDR3 sequence is 15 residues long. The V gene lost 5 bases and the J gene lost 2 bases, with 16 bases spanning the gap. Here the CDR3 reads CASSPQQGTAYEQYF. In nucleotides, the CDR3 is TGTGCCAGCAGCCCCCAACAGGGAACAGCCTACGAGCAGTACTTC.

V is TRBV7-9 and J is TRBJ2-7; tentatively, D is TRBD1 (5 bases). V was cut by 1 base and J by 7 bases, with 14 bases left in between. CDR1 and CDR2 from the germline V gene are SEHNR and FQNEAQ (reference sequence). This CDR3 contains 14 residues. CDR3 DNA: TGTGCCAGCAGCTTAGGGGGCAGCGCATCAGAGCAGTACTTC. It specifies CASSLGGSASEQYF.

The chain carries TRBV13 and TRBJ1-1, with unresolved D. Looked up from germline, CDR1 is PRHDT and CDR2 is FYEKMQ (reference sequence). V shed 1 base and J shed 4 bases, with 10 bases lying between them. The CDR3 length is 14 residues. Here the CDR3 reads CASSLEGGLTEAFF. In DNA, the CDR3 is TGTGCCAGCAGCTTAGAGGGAGGACTCACTGAAGCTTTCTTT.

J is TRBJ2-1 and V is TRBV6-5; D is perhaps TRBD2 (5 bases). CDR3 length: 14 amino acids. The V gene lost 7 bases and the J gene lost 3 bases, with 13 bases spanning the gap. The V gene's germline CDR1 is MNHEY and CDR2 SVGAGI. CDR3 DNA sequence: TGTGCCAGCAAAGAGAGAGGGATCTACAATGAGCAGTTCTTC. It encodes CASKERGIYNEQFF.

This chain uses TRBV27 with TRBJ2-7; TRBD1 matches 10 bases. CDR3 length: 15 amino acids. The germline V gene has CDR1 MNHEY and CDR2 SMNVEV (reference sequence). V was pared by 7 bases and J by 4 bases, with 10 bases of the junction left unmatched. CDR3 loop: CASIPSGTGEYEQYF. In nucleotides, the CDR3 is TGTGCCAGCATCCCTTCAGGGACAGGGGAATACGAGCAGTACTTC.

The chain combines TRBV2 with TRBJ2-1; 14 nucleotides match TRBD2. This CDR3 is 14 amino acids long. Looked up from germline, CDR1 is SNHLY and CDR2 is FYNNEI. Trimming at V came to 11 bases and at J to 0 bases, leaving 0 bases not matched to a gene. The CDR3 nucleotides read TGTGCCGGGACTAGCGGGAGCTCCTACAATGAGCAGTTCTTC. Translating it yields CAGTSGSSYNEQFF.

This clone was picked up one time. J is TRBJ2-6 and V is TRBV29-1; 11 bases are shared with TRBD2. The germline V gene encodes CDR1 SQVTM and CDR2 ANQGSEA. The CDR3 is 18 residues long. V was clipped by 5 bases and J by 0 bases; unmatched bases: 9. The CDR3: CSVQGLAGGFSGANVLTF. DNA of the CDR3: TGCAGCGTTCAAGGGCTAGCGGGGGGCTTCTCTGGGGCCAACGTCCTGACTTTC.

A single count supports this clone. The chain links TRBV7-6 to TRBJ2-1; TRBD2 aligns across 7 bases. The length of the CDR3 is 17 residues. The V gene's germline CDR1 is SGHVS and CDR2 FNYEAQ. Trimming took 1 base from V and 7 from J; bases not matched to a gene: 13. CDR3 DNA: TGTGCCAGCAGCTTAGATGTCGAGGGAGGGTTTTGGAATGAGCAGTTCTTC. Its translation: CASSLDVEGGFWNEQFF.

V and J are TRBV4-3 and TRBJ2-2, with 8 bases that match TRBD1. J lost 5 bases, V lost 4 bases, and 3 bases had no gene match. This CDR3 has 14 residues. The V gene's germline CDR1 is LGHNA and CDR2 YSLEER. The CDR3 spells CASSRTGLTGELFF. CDR3 in DNA: TGCGCCAGCAGCCGGACAGGGCTAACCGGGGAGCTGTTTTTT.

The chain combines TRBV28 with TRBJ2-7; 12 bases are shared with TRBD2. Per the germline V gene, CDR1 is MDHEN and CDR2 is SYDVKM. V shed 6 bases, J shed 4 bases, and the junction held 4 bases outside the gene matches. The CDR3 is 14 amino acids. CDR3 sequence (DNA): TGTGCCAGCAGCCGACTAGCGGGAGAGTACGAGCAGTACTTC. It specifies CASSRLAGEYEQYF.

The CDR3 bases are TGTGCCACCAGCAGACCAGGGGGCCCCCACACTGAAGCTTTCTTT. Translating it yields CATSRPGGPHTEAFF. The rearrangement uses TRBV15 and TRBJ1-1; the match to TRBD1 covers 8 bases. CDR3 length: 15 residues. Trimming cost V 2 bases and J 3 bases; bases outside gene matches: 5. CDR1 is LNHNV and CDR2 is YYDKDF in the germline V gene (reference sequence).

The chain recombines TRBV5-1 with TRBJ2-7, with 8 bases matching TRBD1. There are 14 residues in the CDR3. Losses at the gene ends were 0 bases for V and 2 bases for J; bases not matched to a gene: 1. Germline V lookup: CDR1 SGHRS, CDR2 YFSETQ. Here the CDR3 reads CASSLDRGAYEQYF. Written as DNA, the CDR3 is TGCGCCAGCAGCTTGGACAGGGGGGCCTACGAGCAGTACTTC.

V is TRBV7-9 and J is TRBJ2-5; the D gene is possibly TRBD2 (5 bases). V was cut by 5 bases and J by 1 base, with 17 bases left in between. The CDR3 is made up of 16 amino acids. Germline CDR1 and CDR2: SEHNR and FQNEAQ (reference sequence). The CDR3 DNA follows: TGTGCCAGCAGCCCCGAAGAGGGCGTAAGCCAAGAGACCCAGTACTTC. Amino acid sequence: CASSPEEGVSQETQYF.

This chain joins TRBV15 and TRBJ2-2; 8 bases map to TRBD1. The CDR3 contains 11 residues. The trim removed 11 bases at V and 6 bases at J, leaving 2 bases unmatched. Germline CDR1 LNHNV, CDR2 YYDKDF (reference sequence). The CDR3 nucleotides read TGTGCCGCAGGGGGCCCCGGGGAGCTGTTTTTT. The encoded protein is CAAGGPGELFF.

The count of this clone is one. The gene calls are TRBV7-9 and TRBJ2-7; 8 nucleotides match TRBD2. This CDR3 has 13 amino acids. Germline assignment: CDR1 SEHNR and CDR2 FQNEAQ (reference sequence). The J segment lost 5 bases and the V segment lost 5 bases, leaving 5 bases of the junction unmatched. For the CDR3, the DNA is TGTGCCAGCAGCCCGACTAGCGCAGACGAGCAGTACTTC. Translation gives CASSPTSADEQYF.

The chain employs TRBV7-9 and TRBJ1-4; maybe TRBD1 (6 bases). Trimming took 4 bases from V and 6 from J, leaving 12 bases between them. CDR1 SEHNR and CDR2 FQNEAQ come from the germline V gene (reference sequence). This CDR3 spans 14 amino acids. The CDR3 coding sequence is TGTGCCAGCAGCTCCGTACAGGGTTATGAAAAACTGTTTTTT. It translates to CASSSVQGYEKLFF.

This chain uses TRBV6-1 with TRBJ2-7, with D tentatively TRBD1 (5 bases). The CDR3 is 16 amino acids. Looked up from germline, CDR1 is MNHNS and CDR2 is SASEGT. V shed 1 base and J shed 3 bases, with 16 bases lying between them. This CDR3 reads CASSEGVQGTNYEQYF. In nucleotides, the CDR3 is TGTGCCAGCAGTGAAGGGGTGCAGGGTACTAACTACGAGCAGTACTTC.

V and J are TRBV15 and TRBJ2-7; the D gene is possibly TRBD1 (6 bases). Germline V gene lookup returns CDR1 LNHNV and CDR2 YYDKDF (reference sequence). V was pared by 0 bases and J by 0 bases, with 12 bases between. This CDR3 has 16 residues. The CDR3 reads CATSRDLGGSSYEQYF. DNA for the CDR3: TGTGCCACCAGCAGAGATTTAGGGGGTTCCTCCTACGAGCAGTACTTC.

The chain uses TRBV27 and TRBJ2-2; 10 bases are a match to TRBD1. Per the germline V gene, CDR1 is MNHEY and CDR2 is SMNVEV (reference sequence). The V segment lost 10 bases and the J segment 4 bases; nucleotides outside the gene matches: 6. This CDR3 comprises 14 residues. As DNA, the CDR3 is TGTGCCACCACCGGGACAGGGGTCACCGGGGAGCTGTTTTTT. Translation gives CATTGTGVTGELFF.

The rearrangement joins TRBV7-9 to TRBJ1-5; D might be TRBD1 (6 bases). Germline V lookup: CDR1 SEHNR, CDR2 FQNEAQ (reference sequence). The V end was cut by 5 bases, the J end by 7 bases, with 12 bases between. This CDR3 comprises 13 residues. Written as DNA, the CDR3 is TGTGCCAGCAGCCCAAACAGGGAACAGCCCCAGCATTTT. It specifies CASSPNREQPQHF.

The chain has TRBV7-6 and TRBJ1-1; possible D gene TRBD1, 6 bases. The CDR3 runs 16 residues. V dropped 1 base and J dropped 0 bases, with 12 bases sitting between them. Germline V lookup: CDR1 SGHVS, CDR2 FNYEAQ. As DNA, the CDR3 is TGTGCCAGCAGCTTAGTTGGACAGCCCATGAACACTGAAGCTTTCTTT. The encoded protein is CASSLVGQPMNTEAFF.

V usage is TRBV7-2 and J usage is TRBJ2-1; 8 bases map to TRBD2. CDR3 length: 17 amino acids. V was clipped by 1 base and J by 10 bases; unmatched bases: 15. Germline CDR1 reads SGHTA; CDR2 reads FQGNSA. The CDR3 DNA is TGTGCCAGCAGCTTAGATGTTGCAGCGGGGGCCCGGGGAGAGCAGTTCTTC. Protein: CASSLDVAAGARGEQFF.

This chain joins TRBV28 and TRBJ2-1; no definite D call. V lost 2 bases and J 1 base, leaving 6 bases between the germline ends. The V gene's germline CDR1 is MDHEN and CDR2 SYDVKM. This CDR3 has 14 residues. As DNA, the CDR3 is TGTGCCAGCAGTTTACTAGGATCCTACAATGAGCAGTTCTTC. It is translated as CASSLLGSYNEQFF.

CDR3 region: CASRNHGTATNEKLFF. The CDR3 coding sequence is TGTGCCAGCAGGAACCATGGGACAGCAACTAATGAAAAACTGTTTTTT. The chain uses TRBV27 and TRBJ1-4; TRBD1 agrees at 7 bases. V shed 6 bases, J shed 0 bases, and the junction held 7 bases outside the gene matches. Germline loops: CDR1 MNHEY, CDR2 SMNVEV (reference sequence). CDR3 length equals 16 residues.

The chain couples TRBV10-1 to TRBJ2-3, with TRBD2 identical over 9 bases. From germline, CDR1 is WNHNN and CDR2 SYGVQD (reference sequence). The CDR3 has 16 residues. J was trimmed by 6 bases and V by 0 bases; bases with no gene match: 7. This CDR3 is CASSESGLAGWDTQYF. CDR3 bases: TGCGCCAGCAGTGAGTCCGGTCTAGCGGGATGGGATACGCAGTATTTT.

The chain carries TRBV28 and TRBJ2-7, with 7 bases lining up with TRBD1. With V trimmed by 8 bases and J by 4 bases, 5 bases remained unmatched. The CDR3 contains 12 residues. Germline assignment: CDR1 MDHEN and CDR2 SYDVKM. The CDR3 nucleotides read TGTGCCAGCCGAGGGGGCTGGTACGAGCAGTACTTC. Protein product: CASRGGWYEQYF.

The rearrangement joins TRBV6-1 to TRBJ1-3, with D possibly TRBD1 on 5 matching bases. V was trimmed by 2 bases and J by 4 bases, leaving 9 bases between them. Looked up from germline, CDR1 is MNHNS and CDR2 is SASEGT. This CDR3 contains 14 residues. DNA of the CDR3: TGTGCCAGCAGTGAATTGGCAGGGGGAAACACCATATATTTT. Translated: CASSELAGGNTIYF.

The rearrangement uses TRBV4-1 and TRBJ2-7; maybe TRBD2 (6 bases). The germline V gene encodes CDR1 MGHRA and CDR2 YSYEKL. The CDR3 spans 13 residues. The ends were cut back, 3 bases at V and 4 bases at J, with 10 bases in the middle. Written as DNA, the CDR3 is TGCGCCAGCAGCCACCCGGGAGATTACGAGCAGTACTTC. Amino acids: CASSHPGDYEQYF.

This chain connects TRBV5-1 to TRBJ2-3; D remains ambiguous. The CDR3 has 15 amino acids. Trimming took off 2 bases at V and 2 bases at J, with 12 bases between the two ends. Germline V gives CDR1 SGHRS, CDR2 YFSETQ. This chain's CDR3 is CASSFSLTSTDTQYF. In DNA form, the CDR3 reads TGCGCCAGCAGCTTTTCCCTAACTTCCACAGATACGCAGTATTTT.